This T cell receptor beta chain was obtained from a study of blood T cell repertoires in COVID-19. Sequencing was performed with immunoSEQ multiplex PCR; in TCRdb, only in-frame clones are kept and a portion is missing. Counted here are about 340,000 clones, around 88% occurring once; the ten biggest clones make up around 3%. This clone was counted only a few times. CDR3 size: 12 residues. CDR1 is MNHNY, CDR2 SVGAGI, per germline (reference sequence). With 6 bases clipped from V and 14 bases from J, the junction kept 10 bases outside the gene matches. The clonotype was recovered from a man in his thirties or forties with active or convalescent COVID-19. Sequenced input: peripheral blood. The rearrangement joins TRBV6-6 to TRBJ2-4; 7 bases align to TRBD1. CDR3 coding DNA: TGTGCCAGCAGCCTATCGGGACAGCCAGAGTACTTC. It specifies CASSLSGQPEYF.